This TCR beta chain came from a study of T cells in tuberculosis. Profiling relied on immunoSEQ multiplex PCR, and the TCRdb table lists in-frame clones only, not all of them. The table records about 43,000 clones, 90% to 95% of them present only once. V dropped 1 base and J dropped 5 bases, with 14 bases sitting between them. Germline values: CDR1 MNHNY, CDR2 SVGAGI (reference sequence). The CDR3 is made up of 15 amino acids. The rearrangement links TRBV6-6 to TRBJ2-5; the D gene is possibly TRBD1 (5 bases). This receptor was identified in a donor aged 10-29 years with latent tuberculosis or without tuberculosis infection. Some clones in this sample may be carry-over from other donors' samples. The sample comprised PBMCs. In DNA form, the CDR3 reads TGTGCCAGCAGTTACTTTCAGGGTCTCGGGGAGACCCAGTACTTC. Translated: CASSYFQGLGETQYF.